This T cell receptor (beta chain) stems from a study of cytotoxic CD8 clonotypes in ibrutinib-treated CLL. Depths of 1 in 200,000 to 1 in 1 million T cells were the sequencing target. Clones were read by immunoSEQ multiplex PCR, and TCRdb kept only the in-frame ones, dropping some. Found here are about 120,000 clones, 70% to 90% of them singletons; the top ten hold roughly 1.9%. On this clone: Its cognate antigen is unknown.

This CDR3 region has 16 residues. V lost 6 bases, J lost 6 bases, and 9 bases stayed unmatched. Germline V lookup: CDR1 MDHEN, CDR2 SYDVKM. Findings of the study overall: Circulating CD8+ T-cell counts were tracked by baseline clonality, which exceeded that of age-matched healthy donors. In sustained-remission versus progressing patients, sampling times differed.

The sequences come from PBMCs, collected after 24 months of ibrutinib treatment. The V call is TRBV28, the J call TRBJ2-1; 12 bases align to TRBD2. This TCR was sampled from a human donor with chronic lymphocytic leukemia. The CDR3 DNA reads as TGTGCCAGCAGCGGACTAGCGGGATACCCCCCCAATGAGCAGTTCTTC. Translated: CASSGLAGYPPNEQFF.